Listed below are T cell receptor beta chains from one sample, sequenced in a study of OX40 agonist ivuxolimab in advanced cancers. Method: immunoSEQ multiplex PCR; TCRdb's copy keeps in-frame clones and lacks some. This table holds tens of thousands of clones, over 80% found once. The sample here was CD4+ or CD8+ T cells sorted from blood, taken in a trial of the OX40 agonist ivuxolimab. The receptors were sampled from an adult with an advanced solid tumor such as melanoma, head and neck, liver or kidney cancer. Each CDR3 is given with its conserved first and last residue. A D gene is named only where the DNA matches it firmly. Clone size, where shown, is once, few, many, or a class for clones that have expanded.

clone size	V gene	D gene	J gene	CDR3 DNA	CDR3 protein
NA	TRBV7-9	TRBD1	TRBJ1-1	TGTGCCAGCAGCTTAATACAGGGGATGAACACTGAAGCTTTCTTT	CASSLIQGMNTEAFF
NA	TRBV6-5	NA	TRBJ2-1	TGTGCCAGCAGCCCCTGGGCAGGGGAGTACAATGAGCAGTTCTTC	CASSPWAGEYNEQFF
few	TRBV14	NA	TRBJ2-6	TGTGCCAGCAGCCGGGGGCTTGGGGCCAACGTCCTGACTTTC	CASSRGLGANVLTF
NA	TRBV6-6	TRBD2	TRBJ2-5	TGTGCCAGCAGCCAGGGACTAGCGCCAAAGACCCAGTACTTC	CASSQGLAPKTQYF
NA	TRBV18	TRBD1	TRBJ1-4	TGTGCCAGCCAAAGAGGACAGGATAATGAAAAACTGTTTTTT	CASQRGQDNEKLFF
NA	TRBV28	NA	TRBJ1-2	TGTGCCAGCAGTTTACCCGCTGGGTGGGGTAACTATGGCTACACCTTC	CASSLPAGWGNYGYTF
NA	TRBV7-2	TRBD1	TRBJ1-6	TGTGCCAGCAGCCCCTGGCAGGGGGGGAATTCACCCCTCCACTTT	CASSPWQGGNSPLHF
NA	TRBV6-1	NA	TRBJ1-1	TGTGCCAGCAGTGAAAAAGGTGTGGGTACTGAAGCTTTCTTT	CASSEKGVGTEAFF
NA	TRBV20-1	NA	TRBJ1-2	TGCAGCCCCGAGGGACTCTATGGCTACACCTTC	CSPEGLYGYTF
NA	TRBV19	NA	TRBJ2-3	TGTGCCAGTAGTACAAGCACAGATACGCAGTATTTT	CASSTSTDTQYF
NA	TRBV18	NA	TRBJ1-1	TGTGCCAGCTCACCCAACGAGTTAGAACGGAACACTGAAGCTTTCTTT	CASSPNELERNTEAFF
NA	TRBV28	TRBD1	TRBJ1-1	TGTGCCAGCAGTGAGCCGGGACAGAAGAACACTGAAGCTTTCTTT	CASSEPGQKNTEAFF
NA	TRBV28	NA	TRBJ1-5	TGTGCCAGCAGTTTACCCGAGCGGGTTCAGCCCCAGCATTTT	CASSLPERVQPQHF
once	TRBV30	TRBD1	TRBJ1-1	TGTGCCTGGAGGGGGACAGGGAAGGGAATGAACACTGAAGCTTTCTTT	CAWRGTGKGMNTEAFF
NA	TRBV9	NA	TRBJ1-5	TGTGCCAGCAGCGTATCGGGCAGCCTCAATCAGCCCCAGCATTTT	CASSVSGSLNQPQHF
once	TRBV4-3	NA	TRBJ1-5	TGCGCCAGCAGCCAAGATGGGCAGAATAGCAATCAGCCCCAGCATTTT	CASSQDGQNSNQPQHF
NA	TRBV7-2	NA	TRBJ2-7	TGTGCCAGCAGCTTAGCCCCAGGAACGGACGAGCAGTACTTC	CASSLAPGTDEQYF
NA	TRBV10-2	NA	TRBJ1-4	TGCGCCAGCAGTGGACAGGCTGAGGAAAAACTGTTTTTT	CASSGQAEEKLFF
once	TRBV18	TRBD1	TRBJ1-1	TGTGCCAGCTCAAATACAGGGGAAAGACCTGAAGCTTTCTTT	CASSNTGERPEAFF
NA	TRBV5-1	TRBD2	TRBJ2-1	TGCGCCAGCAGCTTTATCCCCACGGGGGGGATCTACAATGAGCAGTTCTTC	CASSFIPTGGIYNEQFF
few	TRBV21-1	NA	TRBJ2-7	TGTGCCAGCAGCAACGACAGATTATACTCCTACGAGCAGTACTTC	CASSNDRLYSYEQYF
NA	TRBV5-1	NA	TRBJ2-1	TGCGCCAGCAGCCCCGACCTGAGCTCCTACAATGAGCAGTTCTTC	CASSPDLSSYNEQFF
once	TRBV7-9	NA	TRBJ2-2	TGTGCCAGCAGCTTGCAGGCGGCCGGGGAGCTGTTTTTT	CASSLQAAGELFF
NA	TRBV20-1	NA	TRBJ1-2	TGCAGTGCTAGCCAGAACTATGGCTACACCTTC	CSASQNYGYTF
NA	TRBV4-3	NA	TRBJ1-4	TGCGCCAGCAGCCAAGATCTTTTAATGGTGGCTGGGCCAGATGAAAAACTGTTTTTT	CASSQDLLMVAGPDEKLFF
NA	TRBV12-5	TRBD1	TRBJ2-5	TGTGCTAGGAGTCGGGACAGGGGGTTTCCCCAAGAGACCCAGTACTTC	CARSRDRGFPQETQYF
NA	TRBV27	NA	TRBJ2-1	TGTGCCAGCAGCCTAGACAGTCTCTCCTACAATGAGCAGTTCTTC	CASSLDSLSYNEQFF
NA	TRBV27	NA	TRBJ1-3	TGTGCCAGCAGTTCCGCAGGGGATCCCTCTGGAAACACCATATATTTT	CASSSAGDPSGNTIYF
NA	TRBV6-6	NA	TRBJ1-2	TGTGCCAGCAGTCCAGGTTCTTTGGGCTATGGCTACACCTTC	CASSPGSLGYGYTF
NA	TRBV2	TRBD2	TRBJ2-5	TGTGCCAGCGGGCGAGACGGGAGGCCCCAGTACTTC	CASGRDGRPQYF
NA	TRBV11-2	NA	TRBJ1-1	TGTGCCAGCAGCCCCGCGGCGACAGCTCCTACATACACTGAAGCTTTCTTT	CASSPAATAPTYTEAFF
NA	TRBV2	NA	TRBJ2-5	TGTGCCAGCAGTCCCGGGCCGCAAGAGACCCAGTACTTC	CASSPGPQETQYF
NA	TRBV18	NA	TRBJ2-3	TGTGCCAGCTCACCTCCAGGGGTAGATACGCAGTATTTT	CASSPPGVDTQYF
NA	TRBV4-3	NA	TRBJ2-7	TGCGCCAGCAGCCAGGAGGGGACCTCCCACGAGCAGTACTTC	CASSQEGTSHEQYF
NA	TRBV4-2	NA	TRBJ1-1	TGTGCCAGCAGCCAAGAACTTAGGACGAACACTGAAGCTTTCTTT	CASSQELRTNTEAFF
NA	TRBV7-8	NA	TRBJ2-7	TGTGCCAGCAGCGAAAGGGCCGCCGCCTACGAGCAGTACTTC	CASSERAAAYEQYF
NA	TRBV29-1	TRBD1	TRBJ2-7	TGCAGCGTTGTCTGGACAGGAGACTACGAGCAGTACTTC	CSVVWTGDYEQYF
NA	TRBV7-2	NA	TRBJ2-7	TGTGCCAGCAGCCCCTCTACGGGCTCGGGGACCTACGAGCAGTACTTC	CASSPSTGSGTYEQYF
NA	TRBV7-9	NA	TRBJ2-2	TGTGCCAGCAGCTTAATCCCTCGCGCGACCGGGGAGCTGTTTTTT	CASSLIPRATGELFF
NA	TRBV27	NA	TRBJ2-6	TGTGCCAGCAGTTTGATCGCGAATGGGGCCAACGTCCTGACTTTC	CASSLIANGANVLTF
NA	TRBV19	TRBD1	TRBJ1-1	TGTGCCAGTAGTTCGACAGGGGTAATCACTGAAGCTTTCTTT	CASSSTGVITEAFF
NA	TRBV5-1	NA	TRBJ2-5	TGCGCCAGCAGCAGGGACACGGGCAGGGAGACCCAGTACTTC	CASSRDTGRETQYF
NA	TRBV11-2	NA	TRBJ1-6	TGTGCCAGCAGCGACATTGAGGGTCAGGATTCACCCCTCCACTTT	CASSDIEGQDSPLHF
NA	TRBV7-3	NA	TRBJ2-1	TGTGCCAGCAGCCCGTCCGGTGGGGGAGATCAGTTCTTC	CASSPSGGGDQFF
NA	TRBV5-4	TRBD1	TRBJ2-1	TGTGCCAGCAGCCCCGGGACAGGGTTCAATGAGCAGTTCTTC	CASSPGTGFNEQFF
once	TRBV7-8	TRBD1	TRBJ1-2	TGTGCCAGCAGCCCAGAGAACAGGGGGCTCGGTGGCTACACCTTC	CASSPENRGLGGYTF
NA	TRBV5-1	TRBD1	TRBJ1-1	TGCGCCAGCAGCTTTAAGGGACAGGGGAACACTGAAGCTTTCTTT	CASSFKGQGNTEAFF
NA	TRBV25-1	NA	TRBJ2-7	TGTGCCAGCAATGCGGCGGGGGCATACGAGCAGTACTTC	CASNAAGAYEQYF
NA	TRBV30	NA	TRBJ1-2	TGTGCCTGGAGTGTTCAGTATAACTATGGCTACACCTTC	CAWSVQYNYGYTF
NA	TRBV7-6	NA	TRBJ2-7	TGTGCCAGCAGCTTAGTGACAGGATTCTCCTACGAGCAGTACTTC	CASSLVTGFSYEQYF
NA	TRBV1	NA	TRBJ2-4	TGCACCAGCGGTTCTAGCGGGGGGGCCAGGGCCAAAAACATTCAGTACTTC	CTSGSSGGARAKNIQYF
NA	TRBV7-2	TRBD1	TRBJ1-4	TGTGCCAGCAACACAGGGGCACAGGGGGGTTCTGAAAAACTGTTTTTT	CASNTGAQGGSEKLFF
NA	TRBV28	NA	TRBJ2-1	TGTGCCAGCAGTTCACCCAGGGGAGACTCCTACAATGAGCAGTTCTTC	CASSSPRGDSYNEQFF